The 24 T cell receptor beta chains below were found in one sample sequenced in a study of shared clonotypes between healthy human individuals (dated by TCRdb to the early 2020s). Preparation of the library involved the immunoSEQ multiplex PCR assay. TCRdb carries this immuneACCESS record with in-frame sequences only. Its versions omit some clonotypes, under half of them owing to an unresolved V gene in the studies checked, with the rest unexplained. This sample holds over 2 million clones; 85% to 95% were observed only once. The top ten hold 0.1% to 0.15% of the sample. Sequencing was carried out using naive CD4+ T cells sorted from blood. What this sample's cell subset or site label stands for: CD45RA+ positively selected. Receptor source: a man between 18 and 35 years old in good health.

This clone was counted between two and nine times. The V and J genes are TRBV6-1 and TRBJ1-6, with a tentative D call TRBD1 (6 bases). CDR1 and CDR2 (germline): MNHNS, SASEGT. There are 15 residues in the CDR3. Trimming stripped 2 bases from V and 9 bases from J, with 14 bases between. CDR3 amino acids: CASSELLIRGSPLHF. The CDR3 DNA follows: TGTGCCAGCAGTGAACTACTCATCAGGGGTTCACCCCTCCACTTT.

CDR3 sequence reads: CASSQWSTGLTGELFF. The CDR3 DNA reads as TGCGCCAGCAGCCAATGGTCCACAGGGCTCACCGGGGAGCTGTTTTTT. V and J are TRBV4-1 and TRBJ2-2; possible D gene TRBD1, 6 bases. The V gene's germline CDR1 is MGHRA and CDR2 YSYEKL. The CDR3 spans 16 residues. The ends were cut back, 2 bases at V and 4 bases at J, with 14 bases in the middle.

The chain links TRBV6-6 to TRBJ1-4, with D maybe TRBD1 (5 bases). The CDR3 extends over 14 amino acids. CDR1 is MNHNY and CDR2 is SVGAGI in the germline V gene (reference sequence). Trimming cost V 5 bases and J 8 bases, with 15 bases left between them. CDR3: CASSPPGGEEKLFF. Here the CDR3 DNA reads TGTGCCAGCAGTCCTCCGGGGGGGGAAGAAAAACTGTTTTTT.

This sequence joins TRBV7-2 and TRBJ1-6; D is ambiguous. CDR1 SGHTA and CDR2 FQGNSA come from the germline V gene. Trimming took 1 base from V and 7 from J, leaving 5 bases between them. The CDR3 sequence is 13 residues long. The DNA of the CDR3 is TGTGCCAGCAGCTTAGTATGGAATTCACCCCTCCACTTT. Its protein is CASSLVWNSPLHF.

V is TRBV27 and J is TRBJ2-7; 7 bases match TRBD2. Looked up from germline, CDR1 is MNHEY and CDR2 is SMNVEV (reference sequence). Trimming cost V 5 bases and J 2 bases; bases outside gene matches: 6. The CDR3 length is 14 residues. CDR3 in amino acids: CASSKWGGTYEQYF. The CDR3 DNA is TGTGCCAGCAGTAAGTGGGGGGGGACCTACGAGCAGTACTTC.

Points on this clone: Within the sample, other DNA sequences also encode this same CDR3. This chain connects TRBV30 to TRBJ1-3; D unclear. CDR1 GTSNPN and CDR2 SVGIG come from the germline V gene (reference sequence). The CDR3 is made up of 12 amino acids. Trimming cost V 1 base and J 4 bases, with 5 bases left between them. The CDR3 bases are TGTGCCTGGAGTGGAGGGGGAAACACCATATATTTT. This sequence encodes CAWSGGGNTIYF.

The V call is TRBV11-3, the J call TRBJ2-1; 10 nucleotides agree with TRBD2. This CDR3 spans 17 amino acids. V trimming: 1 base; J trimming: 4 bases; junction bases outside the gene matches: 7. From germline, CDR1 is SGHNT and CDR2 YENEEA. In DNA, the CDR3 is TGTGCCAGCAGCTTAGTTAGCGGGAGGTCGTCTTACAATGAGCAGTTCTTC. It is translated as CASSLVSGRSSYNEQFF. Drawing the rest from reference TRBV11-3 and TRBJ2-1, the complete variable domain is EAGVVQSPRYKIIEKKQPVAFWCNPISGHNTLYWYLQNLGQGPELLIRYENEEAVDDSQLPKDRFSAERLKGVDSTLKIQPAELGDSAVYLCASSLVSGRSSYNEQFFGPGTRLTVL.

The chain recombines TRBV18 with TRBJ2-7, with 7 bases fitting TRBD1. Germline V gene sequence: CDR1 KGHSH, CDR2 LQKENI. The length of the CDR3 is 15 residues. The junction had 4 bases not matched to a gene; V was cut back by 0 bases and J by 2 bases. As DNA, the CDR3 is TGTGCCAGCTCACCACCCCGACAGGGTACCTACGAGCAGTACTTC. Its translation is CASSPPRQGTYEQYF. The full variable domain, with the rest looked up from reference TRBV18 and TRBJ2-7, is NAGVMQNPRHLVRRRGQEARLRCSPMKGHSHVYWYRQLPEEGLKFMVYLQKENIIDESGMPKERFSAEFPKEGPSILRIQQVVRGDSAAYFCASSPPRQGTYEQYFGPGTRLTVT.

The genes are TRBV9 and TRBJ2-2, with D tentatively TRBD1 (5 bases). Trimming took 1 base from V and 2 from J, leaving 9 bases between them. The CDR3 has 15 amino acids. CDR1 is SGDLS, CDR2 YYNGEE, per germline. The DNA of the CDR3 is TGTGCCAGCAGCGTATCAGGACACAACACCGGGGAGCTGTTTTTT. As protein: CASSVSGHNTGELFF.

The genes are TRBV7-2 and TRBJ2-3; 12 bases fit TRBD2. The ends lost 3 bases at V and 1 base at J; junction bases unmatched: 2. The V gene's germline CDR1 is SGHTA and CDR2 FQGNSA. This CDR3 has 16 amino acids. The CDR3 loop is CASSFRLAGGTDTQYF. The CDR3 DNA follows: TGTGCCAGCAGCTTTCGACTAGCGGGGGGCACAGATACGCAGTATTTT. Together with reference TRBV7-2 and TRBJ2-3, the CDR3 gives the full variable domain: GAGVSQSPSNKVTEKGKDVELRCDPISGHTALYWYRQSLGQGLEFLIYFQGNSAPDKSGLPSDRFSAERTGGSVSTLTIQRTQQEDSAVYLCASSFRLAGGTDTQYFGPGTRLTVL.

The chain's CDR3 is CASSPLGGAEHYNSPLHF. CDR3 sequence (DNA): TGCGCCAGCTCCCCCCTAGGTGGGGCCGAGCACTATAATTCACCCCTCCACTTT. V usage is TRBV5-1 and J usage is TRBJ1-6, with a possible D match to TRBD1 (5 bases). Trimming took 7 bases from V and 3 from J, leaving 23 bases between them. The CDR3 length is 18 residues. Germline CDR1 reads SGHRS; CDR2 reads YFSETQ.

This clone has only one observation. This sequence joins TRBV30 and TRBJ1-2; 7 nucleotides match TRBD1. The V segment lost 1 base and the J segment 2 bases; nucleotides outside the gene matches: 4. This CDR3 has 14 residues. Germline CDR1 GTSNPN, CDR2 SVGIG (reference sequence). The CDR3 coding sequence is TGTGCCTGGAGTGAGGGGGCGGGGAACTATGGCTACACCTTC. This gives the protein CAWSEGAGNYGYTF.

This clone was seen a single time. Just one base apart from a much larger clone, this may be a read error. This sample includes further DNA sequences coding for the same CDR3. CDR3 residues: CSVAGGPNYGYTF. Written as DNA, the CDR3 is TGCAGCGTTGCCGGGGGGCCTAACTATGGTTACACCTTC. The J gene is TRBJ1-2, the V gene TRBV29-1; a weak D match, TRBD1 (6 bases). Germline V lookup: CDR1 SQVTM, CDR2 ANQGSEA. This CDR3 has 13 amino acids.

The chain uses TRBV27 and TRBJ2-3, with D maybe TRBD1 (6 bases). Germline V CDR1 and CDR2: MNHEY, SMNVEV (reference sequence). V lost 2 bases, J lost 2 bases, and 11 bases lay in between. The CDR3 is 15 residues long. The CDR3 spells CASSLRGSDTDTQYF. In DNA, the CDR3 is TGTGCCAGCAGTTTAAGGGGGAGTGACACAGATACGCAGTATTTT.

This rearrangement joins TRBV4-1 to TRBJ2-1; D is uncertain. Germline CDR1 reads MGHRA; CDR2 reads YSYEKL. The CDR3 sequence is 13 residues long. Trimming pared 3 bases from V and 10 bases from J, leaving 13 bases between. The CDR3 region has the DNA TGCGCCAGCAGCCAGGATACCGGTTGGGAGCAGTTCTTC. It codes for CASSQDTGWEQFF.

The genes are TRBV6-6 and TRBJ1-2; D possibly corresponds to TRBD1 (6 bases). Per the germline V gene, CDR1 is MNHNY and CDR2 is SVGAGI (reference sequence). The CDR3 is 12 amino acids. Deletions cut 5 bases from V and 8 bases from J, with 12 bases between. CDR3 coding DNA: TGTGCCAGCAGTCGAAACAGGGCCGGCTACACCTTC. It encodes CASSRNRAGYTF.

V gene TRBV9 combines with J gene TRBJ2-7; possibly TRBD2 for D (6 bases). CDR1 and CDR2 (germline): SGDLS, YYNGEE. CDR3 size: 14 residues. V was pared by 0 bases and J by 4 bases, with 11 bases between. CDR3 residues: CASSVEEGRYEQYF. Here the CDR3 DNA reads TGTGCCAGCAGCGTAGAGGAGGGGAGGTACGAGCAGTACTTC.

This clone was observed once. The chain combines TRBV7-6 with TRBJ1-4; D is perhaps TRBD1 (5 bases). Germline CDR1 SGHVS, CDR2 FNYEAQ. V shed 5 bases and J shed 7 bases, with 23 bases lying between them. The CDR3 runs to 17 residues. The CDR3 region is CASSPRGKTVVVEKLFF. The DNA of the CDR3 is TGTGCCAGCAGCCCGCGGGGGAAGACAGTAGTTGTTGAAAAACTGTTTTTT.

This clone was seen only once. The V and J genes are TRBV6-5 and TRBJ1-5; D is ambiguous. The V gene lost 5 bases and the J gene lost 4 bases, with 12 bases spanning the gap. CDR1 and CDR2 (germline): MNHEY, SVGAGI. This CDR3 has 14 amino acids. In DNA, the CDR3 is TGTGCCAGCAGTCGAGATGTTGGGAATCAGCCCCAGCATTTT. Translated: CASSRDVGNQPQHF.

With regard to this clone: This same CDR3 is encoded by further DNA sequences in the sample. V usage is TRBV5-6 and J usage is TRBJ2-7, with D perhaps matching TRBD1 (6 bases). The V end lost 2 bases, the J end lost 1 base, and 7 bases lay between the germline ends. This CDR3 contains 13 residues. Germline assignment: CDR1 SGHDT and CDR2 YYEEEE. The DNA of the CDR3 is TGTGCCAGCAGCTTACAGGGATCCTACGAGCAGTACTTC. Its translation: CASSLQGSYEQYF.

The chain is built from TRBV7-9 and TRBJ1-5; D remains ambiguous. The V end lost 5 bases, the J end lost 7 bases, and 15 bases lay between the germline ends. This CDR3 has 14 amino acids. Germline CDR1 and CDR2: SEHNR and FQNEAQ (reference sequence). Here the CDR3 reads CASSPTQPGQPQHF. Written as DNA, the CDR3 is TGTGCCAGCAGCCCGACTCAACCGGGACAGCCCCAGCATTTT. The entire variable domain, with the rest obtained from reference TRBV7-9 and TRBJ1-5, is as follows: DTGVSQNPRHKITKRGQNVTFRCDPISEHNRLYWYRQTLGQGPEFLTYFQNEAQLEKSRLLSDRFSAERPKGSFSTLEIQRTEQGDSAMYLCASSPTQPGQPQHFGDGTRLSIL.

The genes are TRBV2 and TRBJ2-5; possible D gene TRBD1, 6 bases. This CDR3 has 12 amino acids. Per germline, CDR1 SNHLY and CDR2 FYNNEI. V was pared by 8 bases and J by 1 base, with 8 bases between. CDR3 amino acids: CASGGGQETQYF. The CDR3 nucleotides are TGTGCCAGCGGGGGCGGCCAAGAGACCCAGTACTTC.

This chain joins TRBV5-4 and TRBJ1-2; a possible D gene is TRBD1 (5 bases). The CDR3 sequence is 13 residues long. The V gene lost 0 bases and the J gene lost 8 bases, with 11 bases spanning the gap. CDR1 and CDR2 (germline): SGHNT, YYREEE (reference sequence). The CDR3: CASSLAQVGGYTF. CDR3 DNA: TGTGCCAGCAGCTTGGCACAGGTGGGCGGCTACACCTTC.

The J gene is TRBJ2-3, the V gene TRBV27; D call uncertain. Trimming pared 4 bases from V and 1 base from J, leaving 12 bases between. Germline V lookup: CDR1 MNHEY, CDR2 SMNVEV (reference sequence). There are 15 residues in the CDR3. This CDR3 is CASSSRAGRTDTQYF. CDR3 coding DNA: TGTGCCAGCAGTTCCCGAGCCGGCCGCACAGATACGCAGTATTTT.